A single TCR beta chain is shown here with its context. The data originate from a study of shared T cell receptors in the human thymus. The CDR3 contains 13 residues. V lost 2 bases, J lost 8 bases, and 10 bases lay in between. Germline CDR1 reads LGHNA; CDR2 reads YSLEER. Profiling relied on immunoSEQ multiplex PCR, and the TCRdb table lists in-frame clones only, not all of them. The data show approximately 580,000 clones, with approximately 78% seen just once and approximately 0.013% held by the top ten. The data were also submitted as part of a second study, on human thymus T cells. From that second work: The thymus tissue came from resections taken during corrective heart surgery.

The source is a boy in the first two years of life with a congenital heart defect. The sample was thymocytes. The chain joins TRBV4-3 to TRBJ2-1; TRBD2 is a possible D gene (5 bases). The CDR3 is CASSQSWRDEQFF. DNA of the CDR3: TGCGCCAGCAGCCAATCTTGGCGGGATGAGCAGTTCTTC.